One sample yielded the 10 T cell receptor beta chains listed below, sequenced in a study of T cell changes during pregnancy in multiple sclerosis. Profiled with immunoSEQ multiplex PCR; TCRdb holds only in-frame clones, not every one. This table has tens of thousands of clones, more than 85% appearing once. The sequenced sample was peripheral blood, obtained before pregnancy. The source is a female donor with multiple sclerosis, enrolled in a pregnancy study.

This clone showed up just a few times. The chain combines TRBV19 with TRBJ1-2, with D possibly matching TRBD1 (6 bases). The V end was cut by 3 bases, the J end by 4 bases, with 15 bases between. There are 15 residues in the CDR3. Germline loops: CDR1 LNHDA, CDR2 SQIVND (reference sequence). CDR3 loop: CASSISRTDVYGYTF. The CDR3 DNA follows: TGTGCCAGTAGTATCTCTCGGACAGATGTCTATGGCTACACCTTC.

J is TRBJ2-1 and V is TRBV6-4; D unclear. The ends were cut back, 8 bases at V and 0 bases at J, with 14 bases in the middle. Germline-derived CDR1 and CDR2 are MRHNA and SNTAGT. CDR3 size: 15 residues. Here the CDR3 reads CASSYSPVSYNEQFF. CDR3 nucleotide sequence: TGTGCCAGCTCATACAGCCCGGTCTCCTACAATGAGCAGTTCTTC.

The chain has TRBV5-4 and TRBJ2-7; 7 bases line up with TRBD1. CDR1 and CDR2 from the germline V gene are SGHNT and YYREEE (reference sequence). The CDR3 length is 14 residues. J was trimmed by 6 bases and V by 3 bases; bases with no gene match: 9. The CDR3: CASSYRDRAGEQYF. CDR3 coding DNA: TGTGCCAGCAGCTACCGTGACAGGGCCGGCGAGCAGTACTTC.

The chain carries TRBV7-9 and TRBJ1-2; the D is unclear. Trimming took off 0 bases at V and 7 bases at J, with 6 bases between the two ends. The CDR3 runs to 12 residues. CDR1 and CDR2 (germline): SEHNR, FQNEAQ (reference sequence). This chain's CDR3 is CASSLAASGYTF. DNA for the CDR3: TGTGCCAGCAGCTTAGCCGCTAGTGGCTACACCTTC. Based on the CDR3 plus reference TRBV7-9 and TRBJ1-2, the full variable domain is DTGVSQNPRHKITKRGQNVTFRCDPISEHNRLYWYRQTLGQGPEFLTYFQNEAQLEKSRLLSDRFSAERPKGSFSTLEIQRTEQGDSAMYLCASSLAASGYTFGSGTRLTVV.

This chain joins TRBV9 and TRBJ2-7; 8 bases fit TRBD2. V shed 3 bases, J shed 2 bases, and the junction held 4 bases outside the gene matches. Germline V gene data show CDR1 as SGDLS and CDR2 as YYNGEE. This CDR3 has 14 amino acids. CDR3 DNA: TGTGCCAGCAGCGCCCGACTAGCGCCCTACGAGCAGTACTTC. It codes for CASSARLAPYEQYF.

V and J are TRBV14 and TRBJ1-2, with 7 bases that match TRBD1. V gave up 2 bases and J gave up 2 bases; unmatched junction bases: 5. The CDR3 totals 15 residues. Germline V lookup: CDR1 SGHDN, CDR2 FVKESK. CDR3 loop: CASSQLQGGNYGYTF. In DNA, the CDR3 is TGTGCCAGCAGCCAACTTCAGGGGGGCAACTATGGCTACACCTTC. The full variable domain, with the rest looked up from reference TRBV14 and TRBJ1-2, is EAGVTQFPSHSVIEKGQTVTLRCDPISGHDNLYWYRRVMGKEIKFLLHFVKESKQDESGMPNNRFLAERTGGTYSTLKVQPAELEDSGVYFCASSQLQGGNYGYTFGSGTRLTVV.

The chain has TRBV2 and TRBJ1-2; D unclear. V lost 6 bases and J 1 base, leaving 15 bases between the germline ends. The length of the CDR3 is 15 residues. Looked up from germline, CDR1 is SNHLY and CDR2 is FYNNEI. CDR3 sequence: CASRGARGHNYGYTF. CDR3 DNA: TGTGCCAGCAGAGGCGCCCGAGGGCATAACTATGGCTACACCTTC.

This chain connects TRBV6-1 to TRBJ1-5, with a weak D call TRBD1 (5 bases). The CDR3 loop spans 13 amino acids. V dropped 1 base and J dropped 4 bases, with 5 bases sitting between them. CDR1 is MNHNS, CDR2 SASEGT, per germline. CDR3 DNA: TGTGCCAGCAGTGAAGAGGGGAATCAGCCCCAGCATTTT. Amino acids: CASSEEGNQPQHF.

The chain combines TRBV6-1 with TRBJ1-2, with D hard to call. The germline V gene encodes CDR1 MNHNS and CDR2 SASEGT. V lost 4 bases, J lost 0 bases, and 15 bases lay in between. There are 16 residues in the CDR3. For the CDR3, the DNA is TGTGCCAGCAGTGCCCTGGCCCGGGGAACTAACTATGGCTACACCTTC. It encodes CASSALARGTNYGYTF.

The V gene is TRBV27, the J gene TRBJ1-1; TRBD1 matches at 9 bases. Losses at the gene ends were 6 bases for V and 4 bases for J; bases not matched to a gene: 6. Germline V CDR1 and CDR2: MNHEY, SMNVEV (reference sequence). The CDR3 totals 14 residues. The CDR3, as DNA: TGTGCCAGCAGGAAGACAGGGGGACGCACTGAAGCTTTCTTT. This gives the protein CASRKTGGRTEAFF.